Listed here are 22 T cell receptor beta chains from one sample, sequenced in a study of blood T cell repertoires in COVID-19. The repertoire was sequenced with immunoSEQ multiplex PCR; TCRdb's copy has only in-frame clones and lacks some. The sample lists a few hundred thousand clones; 87% were seen once. The sequenced sample was PBMCs or T cells enriched from blood (not recorded which). Source of these receptors: a man under 40 in a cohort exposed to, infected with or recovered from COVID-19 (not recorded which).

The V call is TRBV28, the J call TRBJ2-7; D ambiguous. The CDR3 loop spans 15 amino acids. Trimming shortened V by 7 bases and J by 4 bases, and 20 bases separated the two germline ends. CDR1 is MDHEN, CDR2 SYDVKM, per germline. CDR3 sequence: CASTPRSPPGYEQYF. CDR3 in DNA: TGTGCCAGCACCCCCCGGAGTCCCCCTGGTTACGAGCAGTACTTC.

The CDR3 bases are TGTGCCAGCAGTTACTCCCGGACACCTAACTATGGCTACACCTTC. Its protein product is CASSYSRTPNYGYTF. The chain is built from TRBV6-5 and TRBJ1-2, with D tentatively TRBD1 (5 bases). Deletions cut 0 bases from V and 0 bases from J, with 8 bases between. The CDR3 contains 15 residues. The germline V gene has CDR1 MNHEY and CDR2 SVGAGI.

This clone was seen only a few times. CDR3: CASSRKGTRNQETQYF. Written as DNA, the CDR3 is TGTGCCAGCAGCCGAAAGGGGACTAGGAACCAAGAGACCCAGTACTTC. The chain links TRBV11-2 to TRBJ2-5, with 8 bases lining up with TRBD2. CDR1 is SGHAT and CDR2 is FQNNGV in the germline V gene. CDR3 length: 16 amino acids. The J segment lost 0 bases and the V segment lost 5 bases, leaving 8 bases of the junction unmatched.

The chain recombines TRBV7-8 with TRBJ2-1, with D possibly matching TRBD2 (7 bases). The germline gives CDR1 SGHVS, CDR2 FQNEAQ. This CDR3 contains 17 residues. Trimming pared 4 bases from V and 9 bases from J, leaving 25 bases between. The CDR3 reads CASSSDPTRGGKGEQFF. Here the CDR3 DNA reads TGTGCCAGCAGCTCAGACCCAACAAGGGGGGGAAAGGGTGAGCAGTTCTTC.

V and J are TRBV9 and TRBJ2-5; 8 bases fit TRBD2. With 1 base clipped from V and 2 bases from J, the junction kept 7 bases outside the gene matches. The CDR3 is 16 residues long. Germline CDR1 reads SGDLS; CDR2 reads YYNGEE. CDR3: CASSVNRAGAQETQYF. Written as DNA, the CDR3 is TGTGCCAGCAGCGTAAACCGAGCGGGAGCTCAAGAGACCCAGTACTTC.

The rearrangement uses TRBV7-2 and TRBJ2-1, with TRBD2 matching over 9 bases. The CDR3 runs 19 residues. Germline V gene sequence: CDR1 SGHTA, CDR2 FQGNSA. With 0 bases clipped from V and 4 bases from J, the junction kept 13 bases outside the gene matches. This chain's CDR3 is CASSLALATSGRIYNEQFF. CDR3 DNA sequence: TGTGCCAGCAGCTTAGCGTTGGCGACTAGCGGACGAATATACAATGAGCAGTTCTTC.

V is TRBV3-1 (or the pseudogene TRBV3-2) and J is TRBJ2-3, with D perhaps matching TRBD2 (5 bases). CDR1 is LGHDT and CDR2 is YNNKEL in the germline V gene (reference sequence). The CDR3 length is 14 residues. Trimming shortened V by 5 bases and J by 4 bases, and 13 bases separated the two germline ends. CDR3 amino acids: CASSAPGRADTQYF. Here the CDR3 DNA reads TGTGCCAGCAGCGCTCCGGGAAGAGCAGATACGCAGTATTTT.

This chain uses TRBV7-3 with TRBJ2-1; 7 nucleotides line up with TRBD1. The V and J ends lost 1 base and 3 bases, in that order; junction bases with no gene match: 9. This CDR3 has 17 residues. Per the germline V gene, CDR1 is SGHTA and CDR2 is FQGTGA. CDR3 in DNA: TGTGCCAGCAGCTTAAAGGGGCGACAGGGTGTCTACAATGAGCAGTTCTTC. Amino acid sequence: CASSLKGRQGVYNEQFF.

This clone occurred a few times. The CDR3 loop is CASSLELADSYEQYF. The CDR3, as DNA: TGCGCCAGCAGCTTGGAACTAGCGGACTCCTACGAGCAGTACTTC. The chain recombines TRBV5-1 with TRBJ2-7; 8 bases agree with TRBD2. CDR1 and CDR2 (germline): SGHRS, YFSETQ. The CDR3 consists of 15 residues. The V gene end was trimmed by 0 bases and the J gene end by 0 bases; junction bases not matched to a gene: 2.

The chain employs TRBV3-1 (or the pseudogene TRBV3-2) and TRBJ1-4; 9 nucleotides match TRBD1. The CDR3 sequence is 18 residues long. The V gene's germline CDR1 is LGHDT and CDR2 YNNKEL (reference sequence). Trimming at V came to 1 base and at J to 3 bases, leaving 9 bases not matched to a gene. This CDR3 reads CASSQVLGQGRANEKLFF. CDR3 bases: TGTGCCAGCAGCCAAGTATTGGGACAGGGCCGCGCTAATGAAAAACTGTTTTTT.

The J gene is TRBJ1-5, the V gene TRBV24-1; TRBD1 matches 7 bases. J lost 5 bases, V lost 5 bases, and 5 bases had no gene match. This CDR3 spans 14 amino acids. The germline CDR1 and CDR2 sequences are KGHDR and SFDVKD. Written as DNA, the CDR3 is TGTGCCACCAGTGGTGACAGGGTAGATCAGCCCCAGCATTTT. The encoded protein is CATSGDRVDQPQHF.

The V gene is TRBV4-3, the J gene TRBJ2-3; D gene ambiguous. V lost 4 bases and J 0 bases, leaving 11 bases between the germline ends. CDR3 length: 15 amino acids. CDR1 is LGHNA, CDR2 YSLEER, per germline. CDR3: CASSRGFASTDTQYF. The CDR3 DNA reads as TGCGCCAGCAGCCGAGGTTTTGCCAGCACAGATACGCAGTATTTT.

The J gene is TRBJ1-5, the V gene TRBV6-2 or TRBV6-3, with 9 bases matching TRBD1. The CDR3 sequence is 16 residues long. CDR1 and CDR2 from the germline V gene are MNHEY and SVGEGT. V lost 2 bases to trimming and J lost 6 bases; unmatched junction nucleotides: 8. The CDR3 region has the DNA TGTGCCAGCAGTTACCTAGGACAGGGGTCAGGTCAGCCCCAGCATTTT. Protein sequence: CASSYLGQGSGQPQHF.

The chain carries TRBV10-3 and TRBJ2-2, with a tentative D call TRBD2 (6 bases). Germline V gene sequence: CDR1 ENHRY, CDR2 SYGVKD. The CDR3 spans 13 residues. V was clipped by 7 bases and J by 2 bases, with 8 bases between them. The CDR3 sequence: CAITSANTGELFF. The CDR3 nucleotides are TGTGCCATCACTAGCGCCAACACCGGGGAGCTGTTTTTT.

V and J are TRBV7-6 and TRBJ2-5, with 9 bases identical to TRBD1. Germline V CDR1 and CDR2: SGHVS, FNYEAQ. The CDR3 length is 14 residues. V lost 6 bases, J lost 5 bases, and 7 bases stayed unmatched. The CDR3 nucleotides are TGTGCCAGCAGAAAGGACAGGGGTGTTGAGACCCAGTACTTC. Amino acids: CASRKDRGVETQYF. Full variable domain (remainder filled in from reference TRBV7-6 and TRBJ2-5): GAGVSQSPRYKVTKRGQDVALRCDPISGHVSLYWYRQALGQGPEFLTYFNYEAQQDKSGLPNDRFSAERPEGSISTLTIQRTEQRDSAMYRCASRKDRGVETQYFGPGTRLLVL.

This clone was observed a single time. The CDR3 region has the DNA TGTGCCAGCAGTCCGGGACTAGCGGGTGAGCAGTTCTTC. Encoded protein: CASSPGLAGEQFF. The J gene is TRBJ2-1, the V gene TRBV9, with 12 bases aligning to TRBD2. With 5 bases clipped from V and 9 bases from J, the junction kept 3 bases outside the gene matches. The germline gives CDR1 SGDLS, CDR2 YYNGEE. This CDR3 contains 13 residues. Combining the CDR3 with reference TRBV9 and TRBJ2-1 gives the whole variable domain DSGVTQTPKHLITATGQRVTLRCSPRSGDLSVYWYQQSLDQGLQFLIQYYNGEERAKGNILERFSAQQFPDLHSELNLSSLELGDSALYFCASSPGLAGEQFFGPGTRLTVL.

The chain links TRBV5-4 to TRBJ1-2, with 9 bases aligning to TRBD1. This CDR3 comprises 12 residues. Trimming removed 2 bases from V and 9 bases from J; junction bases left unmatched: 2. CDR1 and CDR2 from the germline V gene are SGHNT and YYREEE (reference sequence). The CDR3 sequence is CASSLGTGRYTF. The CDR3 DNA sequence: TGTGCCAGCAGCTTAGGGACAGGGCGCTACACCTTC.

The genes are TRBV7-3 and TRBJ1-2; TRBD1 matches at 12 bases. The trim removed 4 bases at V and 2 bases at J, leaving 2 bases unmatched. The CDR3 runs to 15 residues. Germline V gives CDR1 SGHTA, CDR2 FQGTGA. The CDR3 loop is CASSSGTGGNYGYTF. CDR3 DNA sequence: TGTGCCAGCAGCTCCGGGACAGGGGGCAACTATGGCTACACCTTC.

The rearrangement joins TRBV19 to TRBJ2-1, with TRBD2 as a possible D gene (5 bases). V was pared by 3 bases and J by 0 bases, with 12 bases between. CDR3 length: 16 amino acids. Per germline, CDR1 LNHDA and CDR2 SQIVND (reference sequence). Here the CDR3 DNA reads TGTGCCAGTAGTATCGACGGAGGAGTCTCCTACAATGAGCAGTTCTTC. As protein: CASSIDGGVSYNEQFF.

The chain combines TRBV6-5 with TRBJ2-1; 10 bases line up with TRBD2. This CDR3 is 14 amino acids long. The germline CDR1 and CDR2 sequences are MNHEY and SVGAGI. Losses at the gene ends were 5 bases for V and 9 bases for J; bases not matched to a gene: 7. In DNA form, the CDR3 reads TGTGCCAGCAGTCCAAGCGGGAGGGCCGTTGAGCAGTTCTTC. Translated, it gives CASSPSGRAVEQFF.

This chain joins TRBV6-5 and TRBJ2-7; 8 bases fit TRBD2. Germline V gives CDR1 MNHEY, CDR2 SVGAGI. The CDR3 is made up of 15 amino acids. V gave up 4 bases and J gave up 9 bases; unmatched junction bases: 14. For the CDR3, the DNA is TGTGCCAGCAGTTCCCCGGGACTAGAAAGAGGAGGGCAGTACTTC. Encoded protein: CASSSPGLERGGQYF.

The rearrangement uses TRBV24-1 and TRBJ1-3; no definite D call. Trimming pared 3 bases from V and 0 bases from J, leaving 11 bases between. Germline-derived CDR1 and CDR2 are KGHDR and SFDVKD. The CDR3 runs to 16 residues. The CDR3, as DNA: TGTGCCACCAGTGATGGCCGGGGTGTCTCTGGAAACACCATATATTTT. Protein: CATSDGRGVSGNTIYF.